This T cell receptor beta chain was sequenced for a study of immune evolution from preneoplasia to lung adenocarcinoma. Findings and caveats of the study: Highest clonality occurred in KRAS-mutant, not EGFR-mutant or double wild-type, nodules. Later-stage lesions appeared to have more T cells, more diversity, less clonality.

Worth noting for this clone: Its antigen is currently unknown.

TCRdb's table, derived via immunoSEQ multiplex PCR, lists solely in-frame clones and lacks some. The table lists roughly 35,000 clones, around 74% of them singletons. The V end was cut by 1 base, the J end by 7 bases, with 14 bases between. The CDR3 runs to 15 residues. The germline V gene has CDR1 SGHTA and CDR2 FQGNSA. Resections took place in Japan or China from about 2014 to 2017. Two lung cancer pathologists independently confirmed each histologic diagnosis. The chain is built from TRBV7-2 and TRBJ2-1; D is possibly TRBD2 (5 bases). The material sequenced was FFPE invasive lung adenocarcinoma tissue. This sequence was found in a person between 60 and 70 years old with lung adenocarcinoma. CDR3 loop: CASSLVGIRGNEQFF. The DNA for the CDR3 is TGTGCCAGCAGCTTAGTAGGGATTCGGGGAAATGAGCAGTTCTTC.